This T cell receptor beta chain was sequenced during a study of T cell responses to AZD1222 COVID-19 vaccine. From germline, CDR1 is SGHNT and CDR2 YYREEE (reference sequence). Trimming took 3 bases from V and 5 from J, leaving 4 bases between them. CDR3 length: 11 residues. TCRdb's copy holds only in-frame clones and misses some; the assay was immunoSEQ multiplex PCR. The sample holds about 84,000 clones; about 86% are singletons and the top ten take approximately 5.6%. The TCR originated in an adult who received the AZD1222 COVID-19 vaccine. The sample consisted of peripheral blood, taken 28 days after the second AZD1222 dose. The V call is TRBV5-4, the J call TRBJ2-3; D gene uncertain. DNA for the CDR3: TGTGCCAGCAGCTCCCGAGATACGCAGTATTTT. Translation gives CASSSRDTQYF.